This T cell receptor beta chain was obtained from a study of cytomegalovirus exposure and HLA in healthy donors. This PCR relied on a set of 60 Vbeta primers and 13 Jbeta primers. Here immunoSEQ multiplex PCR was the method, and the copy in TCRdb shows in-frame clones only, minus some. The sample has about 200,000 clones, 70% to 85% seen once. CDR1 WNHNN and CDR2 SYGVQD come from the germline V gene (reference sequence). This CDR3 is built from 14 residues. Trimming removed 8 bases from V and 3 bases from J; junction bases left unmatched: 5. The gene calls are TRBV10-1 and TRBJ2-2, with TRBD2 identical over 8 bases. The receptor's source is a girl aged 2-10 years in good health and CMV-seronegative. The specimen was PBMCs. CDR3 nucleotide sequence: TGCGCCAGCCGACTAGCGCCAGACACCGGGGAGCTGTTTTTT. Protein sequence: CASRLAPDTGELFF.